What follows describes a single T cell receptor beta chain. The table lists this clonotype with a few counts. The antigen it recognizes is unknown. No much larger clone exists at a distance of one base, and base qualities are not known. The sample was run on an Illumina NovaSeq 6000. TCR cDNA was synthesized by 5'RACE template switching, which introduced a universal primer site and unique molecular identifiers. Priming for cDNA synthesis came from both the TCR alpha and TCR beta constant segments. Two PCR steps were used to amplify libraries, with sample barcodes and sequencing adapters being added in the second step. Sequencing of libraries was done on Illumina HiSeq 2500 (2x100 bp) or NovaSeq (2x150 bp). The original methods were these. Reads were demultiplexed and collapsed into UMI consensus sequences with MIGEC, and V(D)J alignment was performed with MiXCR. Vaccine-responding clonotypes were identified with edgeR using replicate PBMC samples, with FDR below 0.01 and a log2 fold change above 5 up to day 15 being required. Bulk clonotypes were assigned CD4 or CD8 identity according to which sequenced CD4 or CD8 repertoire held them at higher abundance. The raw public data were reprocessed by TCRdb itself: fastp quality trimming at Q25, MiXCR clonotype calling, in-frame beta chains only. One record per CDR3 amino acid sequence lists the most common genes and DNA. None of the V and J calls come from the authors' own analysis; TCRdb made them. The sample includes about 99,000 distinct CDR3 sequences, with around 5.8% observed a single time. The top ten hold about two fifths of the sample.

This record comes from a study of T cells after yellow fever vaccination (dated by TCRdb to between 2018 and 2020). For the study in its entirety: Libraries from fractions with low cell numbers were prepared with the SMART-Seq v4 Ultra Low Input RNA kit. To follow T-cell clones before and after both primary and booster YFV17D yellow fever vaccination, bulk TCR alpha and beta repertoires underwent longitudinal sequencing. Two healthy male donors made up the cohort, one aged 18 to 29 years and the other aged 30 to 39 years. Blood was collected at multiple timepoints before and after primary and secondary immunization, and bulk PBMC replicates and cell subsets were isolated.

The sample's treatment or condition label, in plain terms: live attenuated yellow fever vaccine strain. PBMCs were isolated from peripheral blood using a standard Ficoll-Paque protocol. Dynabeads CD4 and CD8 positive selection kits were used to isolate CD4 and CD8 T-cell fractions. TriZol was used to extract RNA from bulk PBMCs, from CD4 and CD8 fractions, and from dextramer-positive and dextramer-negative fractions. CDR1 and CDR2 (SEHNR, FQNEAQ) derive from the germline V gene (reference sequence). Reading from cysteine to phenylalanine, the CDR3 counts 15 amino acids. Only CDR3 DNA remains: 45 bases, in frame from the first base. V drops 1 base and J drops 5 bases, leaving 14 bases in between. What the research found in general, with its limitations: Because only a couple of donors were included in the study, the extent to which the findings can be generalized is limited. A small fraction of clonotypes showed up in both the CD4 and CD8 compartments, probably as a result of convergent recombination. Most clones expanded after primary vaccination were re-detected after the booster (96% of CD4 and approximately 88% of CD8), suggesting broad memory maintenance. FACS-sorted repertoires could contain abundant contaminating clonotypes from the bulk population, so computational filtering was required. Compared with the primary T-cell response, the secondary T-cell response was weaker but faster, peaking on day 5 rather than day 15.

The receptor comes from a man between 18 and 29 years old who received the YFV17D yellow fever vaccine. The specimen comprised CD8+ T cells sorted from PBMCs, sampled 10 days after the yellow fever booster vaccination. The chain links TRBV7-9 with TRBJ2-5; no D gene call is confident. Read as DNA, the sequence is TGTGCCAGCAGCTTAGTGGATAGCCTTCCGGAGACCCAGTACTTC. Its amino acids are CASSLVDSLPETQYF.